A selection of T cell receptor beta chains follows, all from one sample in a study of CD8+ T cells in alopecia areata. Generated by immunoSEQ multiplex PCR, the TCRdb table keeps only in-frame clones and is missing some. The sample contains about 180,000 clones, roughly 50% of which appear only once. Material: CD8+ T cells sorted from blood, obtained at week 24, from a patient treated with tofacitinib. These receptors originate from a human donor with alopecia areata. CDR3s include the opening cysteine and the closing phenylalanine or tryptophan. The D gene is left open where the match is weak. A clone size is listed for some rows: how often the clone was seen (once, few, many), or a class if it is expanded.

J: TRBJ2-7; length: 11; D: -; size: -; V: TRBV6-6; DNA: TGTGCCAGCATAGAGGGGTCGGAGCAGTACTTC; CDR3: CASIEGSEQYF
J: TRBJ1-4; length: 14; D: -; size: few; V: TRBV4-3; DNA: TGCGCCAGCAGCCAAGATGCGGGAGGAGAAAAACTGTTTTTT; CDR3: CASSQDAGGEKLFF
J: TRBJ2-2; length: 13; D: -; size: -; V: TRBV29-1; DNA: TGCAGCGTTGACAGGGCGGACACCGGGGAGCTGTTTTTT; CDR3: CSVDRADTGELFF
J: TRBJ2-7; length: 13; D: -; size: -; V: TRBV7-2; DNA: TGTGCCAGCAGCCCCCATGGGGGAGACGAGCAGTACTTC; CDR3: CASSPHGGDEQYF
J: TRBJ2-1; length: 15; D: TRBD2; size: -; V: TRBV7-9; DNA: TGTGCCAGCAGCTCGAGCGGGGAGTCCTACAATGAGCAGTTCTTC; CDR3: CASSSSGESYNEQFF
J: TRBJ2-2; length: 13; D: -; size: -; V: TRBV4-1; DNA: TGCGCCAGCAGCCAAGAGGCGACCGGGGAGCTGTTTTTT; CDR3: CASSQEATGELFF
J: TRBJ2-1; length: 15; D: -; size: few; V: TRBV11-2; DNA: TGTGCCAGCAGCTTAGCCGGGGGCACGGGGAATGAGCAGTTCTTC; CDR3: CASSLAGGTGNEQFF
J: TRBJ1-1; length: 16; D: -; size: -; V: TRBV4-3; DNA: TGCGCCAGCAGCCAAGCCGGGGAGGGGAGGGACACTGAAGCTTTCTTT; CDR3: CASSQAGEGRDTEAFF
J: TRBJ1-4; length: 17; D: -; size: -; V: TRBV30; DNA: TGTGCCTGGAGTGTAAGCAGGGGAAGTCCAACTAATGAAAAACTGTTTTTT; CDR3: CAWSVSRGSPTNEKLFF
J: TRBJ1-2; length: 13; D: -; size: -; V: TRBV29-1; DNA: TGCAGCGTTGAAGAGGAGGGGTCCTATGGCTACACCTTC; CDR3: CSVEEEGSYGYTF
J: TRBJ2-3; length: 17; D: -; size: -; V: TRBV12-5; DNA: TGTGCTAGTGGTTTGGTACCGCCTGGCAGGAGCACAGATACGCAGTATTTT; CDR3: CASGLVPPGRSTDTQYF
J: TRBJ2-1; length: 17; D: -; size: -; V: TRBV4-3; DNA: TGCGCCAGCAGCCAGTCCTTGGGTCAGAACTCCTACAATGAGCAGTTCTTC; CDR3: CASSQSLGQNSYNEQFF
J: TRBJ2-3; length: 14; D: -; size: few; V: TRBV25-1; DNA: TGTGCCAGCAGTGAGGGGGCCGGCACAGATACGCAGTATTTT; CDR3: CASSEGAGTDTQYF
J: TRBJ2-5; length: 14; D: -; size: few; V: TRBV7-2; DNA: TGTGCCAGCAGCTTATTATCTAGCGCGGAGACCCAGTACTTC; CDR3: CASSLLSSAETQYF
J: TRBJ1-5; length: 16; D: -; size: -; V: TRBV7-2; DNA: TGTGCCAGCAGCCCCGGGGAGCGTGAGGGCAATCAGCCCCAGCATTTT; CDR3: CASSPGEREGNQPQHF